The 14 T cell receptor beta chains in this list originate from one sample, sequenced in a study of cytomegalovirus exposure and HLA in healthy donors. The repertoire was sequenced with immunoSEQ multiplex PCR; TCRdb's copy has only in-frame clones and lacks some. The repertoire holds 60,000 to 80,000 clones, roughly 94% seen once, with 3% to 3.5% in the top ten. Sequenced material: PBMCs. Receptors were obtained from a woman under 30 in good health and CMV-seropositive.

V is TRBV7-3 and J is TRBJ2-3; 7 bases line up with TRBD2. The CDR3 covers 15 residues. Germline V lookup: CDR1 SGHTA, CDR2 FQGTGA. V gave up 0 bases and J gave up 5 bases; unmatched junction bases: 5. CDR3 DNA: TGTGCCAGCAGCTTAACTGGACTAGAGGGAGATACGCAGTATTTT. Protein: CASSLTGLEGDTQYF.

The chain links TRBV6-5 to TRBJ2-2; TRBD1 aligns across 10 bases. Germline V lookup: CDR1 MNHEY, CDR2 SVGAGI. Trimming took 10 bases from V and 5 from J; bases not matched to a gene: 7. The CDR3 totals 14 residues. The CDR3 region is CATIRDRGTGELFF. The CDR3 DNA sequence: TGTGCCACCATCCGGGACAGGGGAACCGGGGAGCTGTTTTTT.

About this clone itself: One junction end disagrees with the germline gene, perhaps due to a read error. This sequence joins TRBV7-7 and TRBJ2-3; TRBD2 might be the D (6 bases). The length of the CDR3 is 15 residues. In germline, CDR1 is SSHAT, CDR2 FNYEAQ (reference sequence). The DNA for the CDR3 is TGTGCTAGCAGCCCTAGAACGGGGAGCGGGGATACGCAGTATTTT. This gives the protein CASSPRTGSGDTQYF.

This clone was observed a single time. The chain recombines TRBV6-1 with TRBJ2-1, with TRBD2 identical over 7 bases. Unmatched junction bases numbered 14, after V lost 2 bases and J lost 7 bases. The CDR3 has 17 amino acids. CDR1 MNHNS and CDR2 SASEGT come from the germline V gene. In nucleotides, the CDR3 is TGTGCCAGCAGTGAATCCCGTAGAGCGGGGTCGTTTAATGAGCAGTTCTTC. It encodes CASSESRRAGSFNEQFF.

The gene calls are TRBV10-2 and TRBJ2-2; 8 nucleotides align to TRBD1. CDR1 and CDR2 (germline): WSHSY, SAAADI. This CDR3 is built from 13 residues. The trim removed 5 bases at V and 8 bases at J, leaving 4 bases unmatched. CDR3 residues: CASSSGGWGELFF. CDR3 bases: TGCGCCAGCAGTTCAGGGGGCTGGGGGGAGCTGTTTTTT.

The chain joins TRBV28 to TRBJ1-4; D not certain. CDR3 length: 11 residues. Germline V gene lookup returns CDR1 MDHEN and CDR2 SYDVKM. Trimming pared 1 base from V and 14 bases from J, leaving 8 bases between. CDR3 sequence reads: CASSLSQRLFF. CDR3 coding DNA: TGTGCCAGCAGTTTATCACAGCGGCTGTTTTTT.

The chain carries TRBV6-5 and TRBJ2-7, with D perhaps TRBD2 (7 bases). Trimming shortened V by 4 bases and J by 5 bases, and 15 bases separated the two germline ends. The CDR3 has 14 amino acids. The germline gives CDR1 MNHEY, CDR2 SVGAGI. The CDR3 region has the DNA TGTGCCAGCAGTTTCGGGGGGCCCAGCCACGAGCAGTACTTC. Translated: CASSFGGPSHEQYF.

The rearrangement uses TRBV7-9 and TRBJ2-7, with 11 nucleotides matching TRBD2. With 5 bases clipped from V and 3 bases from J, the junction kept 6 bases outside the gene matches. The germline CDR1 and CDR2 sequences are SEHNR and FQNEAQ (reference sequence). CDR3 length equals 15 residues. CDR3 bases: TGTGCCAGCAGCATATTAACTAGCGGGAGCTACGAGCAGTACTTC. It encodes CASSILTSGSYEQYF.

This clone is a singleton in its sample. The chain has TRBV6-1 and TRBJ2-2, with TRBD2 matching over 8 bases. The V and J ends lost 2 bases and 4 bases, in that order; junction bases with no gene match: 9. This CDR3 is built from 17 residues. Germline V gene sequence: CDR1 MNHNS, CDR2 SASEGT. CDR3 coding DNA: TGTGCCAGCAGTGAAAAACGGGGGGGGCCTCTCACCGGGGAGCTGTTTTTT. Protein: CASSEKRGGPLTGELFF.

The V gene is TRBV19, the J gene TRBJ2-1; D unclear. The germline gives CDR1 LNHDA, CDR2 SQIVND (reference sequence). V was clipped by 2 bases and J by 5 bases, with 13 bases between them. The CDR3 has 15 residues. CDR3 coding DNA: TGTGCCAGTAGTATATCGAACATATTACACAATGAGCAGTTCTTC. Translated: CASSISNILHNEQFF.

The chain employs TRBV4-3 and TRBJ2-6; 7 bases fit TRBD1. The germline gives CDR1 LGHNA, CDR2 YSLEER. The J segment lost 0 bases and the V segment lost 4 bases, leaving 9 bases of the junction unmatched. The CDR3 runs to 18 residues. CDR3 DNA: TGCGCCAGCAGCCCGAGGACAGGTGAAGTCTCTGGGGCCAACGTCCTGACTTTC. This translates into CASSPRTGEVSGANVLTF.

The rearrangement uses TRBV27 and TRBJ2-4, with D perhaps matching TRBD1 (5 bases). This CDR3 comprises 15 residues. V was pared by 6 bases and J by 1 base, with 13 bases between. Germline V gives CDR1 MNHEY, CDR2 SMNVEV (reference sequence). The DNA of the CDR3 is TGTGCCAGCAGCCCTGCCGGACACGCCAAAAACATTCAGTACTTC. This sequence encodes CASSPAGHAKNIQYF.

The genes are TRBV7-6 and TRBJ2-3; D possibly corresponds to TRBD2 (7 bases). Germline V gives CDR1 SGHVS, CDR2 FNYEAQ. The CDR3 has 16 residues. V was shortened by 5 bases and J by 8 bases, with 23 bases between the two germline ends. CDR3 protein: CASSPLGGGLDRTQYF. The CDR3 nucleotides are TGTGCCAGCAGCCCGCTGGGGGGGGGCCTTGATCGTACGCAGTATTTT.

The J gene is TRBJ2-7, the V gene TRBV7-3, with a possible D match to TRBD2 (6 bases). Germline lookup yields CDR1 SGHTA and CDR2 FQGTGA. V shed 1 base and J shed 5 bases, with 9 bases lying between them. CDR3 length equals 13 residues. The CDR3 here is CASSLRRDHEQYF. In nucleotides, the CDR3 is TGTGCCAGCAGCTTAAGGCGGGATCACGAGCAGTACTTC.